This is a list of T cell receptor beta chains from one sample in a study of T cells after yellow fever vaccination. Each CDR3 protein gets one entry after TCRdb re-called the 5' RACE reads with MiXCR. Of about 260,000 distinct CDR3 sequences in the sample, roughly 5.6% were seen once. The sample was CD4+ T cells sorted from PBMCs, taken on the day of the yellow fever booster vaccination. All receptors derive from a man aged 18-30 years who received the YFV17D yellow fever vaccine. The CDR3 runs from the conserved cysteine through the conserved F or W. D genes are given only for firm matches. Clone sizes are given selectively: once, few, many, or a class where the clone is expanded.

J gene	D gene	clone size	V gene	CDR3 DNA	CDR3 protein
TRBJ2-3	NA	NA	TRBV19	TGTGCCAGTAGCACTTCCACCGCCGGGGATACGCAGTATTTT	CASSTSTAGDTQYF
TRBJ2-5	NA	many	TRBV5-1	TGCGCCAGCAGCCTGGGGGTCACCCAAGAGACCCAGTACTTC	CASSLGVTQETQYF
TRBJ2-5	TRBD2	many	TRBV7-6	TGTGCCAGCAGCCGCCTCGGGGGGGCCTGGGAGACCCAGTACTTC	CASSRLGGAWETQYF
TRBJ2-2	NA	NA	TRBV5-1	TGCGCCAGCAGCTTGGGCGACAGTTCCACCGGGGAGCTGTTTTTT	CASSLGDSSTGELFF
TRBJ1-2	NA	many	TRBV5-1	TGCGCCAGCACCTACGACAAAGGCGGGCTTGGCTACACCTTC	CASTYDKGGLGYTF
TRBJ1-1	TRBD1	NA	TRBV9	TGTGCCAGCAGCGTAGGACAGGGGGCCATGAACACTGAAGCTTTCTTT	CASSVGQGAMNTEAFF
TRBJ1-2	NA	many	TRBV4-1	TGCGCCAGCAGCCAAGATCTGAGAGGAGATAACTATGGCTACACCTTC	CASSQDLRGDNYGYTF
TRBJ1-1	NA	many	TRBV7-9	TGTGCCAGCAGCTTAGGGGCGATAGGTGGAAAAATGAACACTGAAGCTTTCTTT	CASSLGAIGGKMNTEAFF
TRBJ1-6	NA	many	TRBV12-3/TRBV12-4	TGTGCCACCCTTAAGGAAGGTTACTCACCCCTCCACTTT	CATLKEGYSPLHF
TRBJ1-1	NA	few	TRBV4-1	TGCGCCAGCAGCCACCCTGCTCAGAGCAACACTGAAGCTTTCTTT	CASSHPAQSNTEAFF
TRBJ1-1	NA	NA	TRBV9	TGTGCCAGCAGCGCCCGGGACGACTCTTTCAAGGAAGCTTTCTTT	CASSARDDSFKEAFF
TRBJ1-3	NA	many	TRBV5-1	TGCGCCAGCAGCTTGGTAATGGCATCGACTGGAAACACCATATATTTT	CASSLVMASTGNTIYF
TRBJ2-5	NA	many	TRBV7-8	TGTGCCAGCAGCTTACCAAGAAAGGAGAACCCCCTGAACAGAACGTCCTCGTTGGAGACCCAGTACTTC	CASSLPRKENPLNRTSSLETQYF
TRBJ2-7	TRBD2	NA	TRBV5-1	TGCGCCAGCAGCCCCGGGGGGAGGAACGAGCAGTACTTC	CASSPGGRNEQYF
TRBJ2-7	NA	few	TRBV4-3	TGCGCCAGCAGCCAGGGCTGGAGGGCCCACGAGCAGTACTTC	CASSQGWRAHEQYF
TRBJ1-2	TRBD1	many	TRBV7-2	TGTGCCAGCAGCTTAGGGGGACAGGGGTTAAAGAAGCATGGCTACACCTTC	CASSLGGQGLKKHGYTF
TRBJ1-1	NA	NA	TRBV11-2	TGTGCCAGCAGCATACTTGGCACTGAAGCTTTCTTT	CASSILGTEAFF
TRBJ1-4	NA	many	TRBV18	TGTGCCAGCTCACCGTCGCGAGTCGAAAAACTGTTTTTT	CASSPSRVEKLFF
TRBJ2-7	NA	many	TRBV6-2/TRBV6-3	TGTGCCAGCAGTGCCCTCCTCGGCGAATCCCTCGACTACGAGCAGTACTTC	CASSALLGESLDYEQYF
TRBJ1-6	NA	NA	TRBV7-3	TGTGCCAGCAGCTTAAAGTTGGGATCACAGGGAAGGGATTCACCCCTCCACTTT	CASSLKLGSQGRDSPLHF
TRBJ2-5	TRBD1	NA	TRBV7-9	TGTGCCAGCAGCCTAACAGGGGGCGCCAGGGAGACCCAGTACTTC	CASSLTGGARETQYF
TRBJ2-2	NA	many	TRBV20-1	TGCAGTGCTAGAGTACTTAGCCGGACCGGGGAGCTGTTTTTT	CSARVLSRTGELFF
TRBJ2-3	NA	few	TRBV10-3	TGTGCCATCAGTGACCCCCAGCGGGTCACAGATACGCAGTATTTT	CAISDPQRVTDTQYF
TRBJ2-2	TRBD2	many	TRBV5-5	TGTGCCAGCAGCCGAGGACCGGGACTAGCGGGGGCCCCAGCCGGGGAGCTGTTTTTT	CASSRGPGLAGAPAGELFF
TRBJ2-4	NA	many	TRBV6-2/TRBV6-3	TGTGCCAGCAGTAATACCGGGACGTACGTAGCCAAAAACATTCAGTACTTC	CASSNTGTYVAKNIQYF
TRBJ1-2	NA	few	TRBV5-1	TGCGCCAGCAGCTTGGGAGGGGACGACGGCTACACCTTC	CASSLGGDDGYTF
TRBJ2-3	NA	few	TRBV29-1	TGCAGCGTTTCAGATTTCGATACGCAGTATTTT	CSVSDFDTQYF
TRBJ2-1	NA	NA	TRBV3-1	TGTGCCAGCAGCCAAGACCTGGGACAACACAATGAGCAGTTCTTC	CASSQDLGQHNEQFF
TRBJ2-5	NA	NA	TRBV3-1	TGTGCCAGCAGCCAGACCCAAGAGACCCAGTACTTC	CASSQTQETQYF
TRBJ2-3	NA	few	TRBV3-1	TGTGCCAGCAGCCAAGATCTCGAGGACGCGGATACGCAGTATTTT	CASSQDLEDADTQYF
TRBJ1-5	NA	NA	TRBV28	TGTGCCAGCAGTTTATCAGGGGCGAGGGGGCCCCAGCATTTT	CASSLSGARGPQHF
TRBJ1-5	NA	NA	TRBV7-2	TGTGCCAGCAGCCCCCGGGGGGGCGCATATCAGCCCCAGCATTTT	CASSPRGGAYQPQHF
TRBJ2-3	TRBD2	many	TRBV11-2	TGTGCCAGCAGCTTCGCGACTAGCTCTAATACGCAGTATTTT	CASSFATSSNTQYF
TRBJ2-7	NA	few	TRBV12-3/TRBV12-4	TGTGCCAGCAGGCTCGGGGTCGAGCAGTACTTC	CASRLGVEQYF
TRBJ1-1	NA	many	TRBV12-3/TRBV12-4	TGTGCCAGCAGTTTACAGGGGTGGAGCACTGAAGCTTTCTTT	CASSLQGWSTEAFF
TRBJ2-7	NA	few	TRBV20-1	TGCAGTGCTTTCAGGGGAGGCTCCTACGAGCAGTACTTC	CSAFRGGSYEQYF
TRBJ2-7	NA	few	TRBV6-1	TGTGCCACCGAGCCCGGGACAAGTCTCTACGAGCAGTACTTC	CATEPGTSLYEQYF
TRBJ2-1	NA	many	TRBV5-1	TGCGCCAGCAGCTTGGGGTCGACCGAGCAGTTCTTC	CASSLGSTEQFF
TRBJ2-7	NA	NA	TRBV6-2/TRBV6-3	TGTGCCAGCAGGAGGCCAGGGGGGTACTACGAGCAGTACTTC	CASRRPGGYYEQYF
TRBJ2-1	TRBD2	NA	TRBV18	TGTGCCAGCTCGACCGGGCAACTCAAGCGGGGGAGCTCCTACAATGAGCAGTTCTTC	CASSTGQLKRGSSYNEQFF
TRBJ2-2	NA	few	TRBV5-1	TGCGCCAGCAGCTTGCTTGCTAGCGCAGGCACCGGGGAGCTGTTTTTT	CASSLLASAGTGELFF
TRBJ2-1	NA	many	TRBV9	TGTGCCAGCAGCGTTCGGGGGAGCTCCTACAATGAGCAGTTCTTC	CASSVRGSSYNEQFF
TRBJ2-1	NA	many	TRBV5-1	TGCGCCAGCAGCTTTGCGTCAGGGCTCAATGAGCAGTTCTTC	CASSFASGLNEQFF
TRBJ2-3	NA	few	TRBV12-3/TRBV12-4	TGTGCCAGCACCCGGCAGGGGCCCGGTACGCAGTATTTT	CASTRQGPGTQYF
TRBJ2-1	NA	many	TRBV4-3	TGCGCCAGCAGCCGGGACACTAGGGTCGGCCGCTCCTACAATGAGCAGTTCTTC	CASSRDTRVGRSYNEQFF
TRBJ2-7	NA	few	TRBV7-8	TGTGCCAGCAGCGCAAGGACTGACACCTACGAGCAGTACTTC	CASSARTDTYEQYF
TRBJ2-3	NA	NA	TRBV4-2	TGTGCCAGCAGCTCTGGGGTGGCAGGTAGCACAGATACGCAGTATTTT	CASSSGVAGSTDTQYF